This T cell receptor beta chain was sequenced during a study of OX40 agonist ivuxolimab in advanced cancers. About the investigation overall: Ivuxolimab, which targeted the costimulatory receptor OX40 (CD134), was an agonistic, fully human IgG2 monoclonal antibody. In the dose-escalation cohort, approximately 80% of patients were male, and the mean age was around 65 years with a range of roughly 20 to 79. Of the approximately 50 dose-escalation patients, hepatocellular carcinoma was present in roughly 19, melanoma in roughly 15, renal cell carcinoma in 9 and head and neck cancer in 9. Peripheral TCRbeta sequencing aimed to test whether ivuxolimab altered TCR sequence diversity and caused clonal T-cell expansion. Partial responses were achieved by three dose-escalation patients, of whom one had hepatocellular carcinoma and two had cutaneous melanoma. The paper covers the monotherapy dose-escalation part of the phase I ivuxolimab trial, which included N ≈ 50 patients. Intravenous ivuxolimab was administered to patients every 2 weeks at six dose levels: 0.01, 0.1, 0.3, 1.5, 3 and 10 mg/kg. Patients were allowed to have had prior anti-PD-1, anti-PD-L1 or anti-CTLA-4 therapy, and approximately 40% of the dose-escalation patients had previously received checkpoint inhibitors. Beyond this particular receptor, the publication reports: Low levels of normalized T-cell clonal expansion were also seen in some nonresponding patients. At doses of 0.1 to 3.0 mg/kg, clonal expansion of both CD4+ and CD8+ T cells in blood was seen between baseline and week 6. Which antigens the clonally expanded peripheral T cells were specific for was not determined. After ivuxolimab, expanded clones were on average more numerous among CD8+ T cells than among CD4+ T cells. Partial responders in the 0.1-3.0 mg/kg groups had among the lowest normalized peripheral clonal expansion, especially among CD8+ T cells.

The trial excluded patients who had a history of autoimmune disease or were on systemic immunosuppression. Peripheral blood for TCR sequencing was collected from all dose cohorts at baseline, on cycle 4 day 1, and on cycle 7 day 1. The samples were taken from a phase I, first-in-human, multicenter, open-label dose-escalation trial of ivuxolimab. The trial enrolled adults with locally advanced or metastatic head and neck squamous cell, hepatocellular, melanoma or renal cell carcinoma. Before TCR sequencing, CD4+ T cells and CD8+ T cells were sorted from peripheral blood as separate populations. For this clone: The antigen this receptor binds is unknown. Base qualities are not at hand, and no much larger clone is one base apart.

CDR1 MNHNY and CDR2 SVGAGI were looked up in the germline V gene (reference sequence). Spanning cysteine to phenylalanine, the CDR3 consists of 14 amino acids. Just the 42-base CDR3 DNA is kept, in frame starting at base 1. V and J are truncated by 4 bases and 7 bases respectively, leaving an intervening sequence of 11 bases. To sequence the TCRbeta CDR3 region, genomic DNA was isolated from the sorted cells. The immunoSEQ Assay was used to sequence the TCRbeta CDR3 regions. TCRdb retrieved this table from immuneACCESS and kept in-frame rearrangements only. Not all clones are present; in checked studies, unresolved V genes account for under half, and no reason is known for the remainder. Counted in this sample were under 100,000 clones; about nine tenths of them appeared once. The ten biggest clones cover about 0.6% of the sample.

Sequenced material: CD4+ or CD8+ T cells sorted from blood, taken in a trial of the OX40 agonist ivuxolimab. The sequence was obtained from an adult with an advanced solid tumor such as melanoma, head and neck, liver or kidney cancer. This chain joins TRBV6-6 to TRBJ1-6; no confident D gene assignment can be made. The sequenced DNA is TGTGCCAGCAGTTCCGGGATTCGGAATTCACCCCTCCACTTT. Its translation reads: CASSSGIRNSPLHF.